Each of the 7 T cell receptor beta chains below was sequenced from the same sample in a study of shared clonotypes between healthy human individuals. Profiling relied on immunoSEQ multiplex PCR, and the TCRdb table lists in-frame clones only, not all of them. The sample holds 2,500,000 or so clones, around 94% seen once. Sequenced material: naive CD4+ T cells sorted from blood. Subset of the sample: CD45RA+ positively selected. The receptors shown here come from a man between 18 and 35 years old in good health.

This chain joins TRBV6-5 and TRBJ2-3, with a possible D match to TRBD1 (5 bases). Trimming removed 0 bases at V and 2 bases at J, with 9 bases between. The germline gives CDR1 MNHEY, CDR2 SVGAGI. The CDR3 extends over 15 amino acids. CDR3 sequence (DNA): TGTGCCAGCAGTTACTCCTTAGGGGCCACAGATACGCAGTATTTT. Protein: CASSYSLGATDTQYF.

The rearrangement links TRBV5-1 to TRBJ2-7; 7 nucleotides align to TRBD1. Germline values: CDR1 SGHRS, CDR2 YFSETQ. The CDR3 runs to 15 residues. The V gene end was trimmed by 3 bases and the J gene end by 5 bases; junction bases not matched to a gene: 11. This CDR3 is CASSWGPHQGDEQYF. CDR3 nucleotides: TGCGCCAGCAGCTGGGGTCCCCATCAGGGGGACGAGCAGTACTTC.

V and J are TRBV5-4 and TRBJ2-2; TRBD2 might be the D (5 bases). In germline, CDR1 is SGHNT, CDR2 YYREEE (reference sequence). The V gene lost 0 bases and the J gene lost 5 bases, with 11 bases spanning the gap. This CDR3 spans 15 amino acids. CDR3 coding DNA: TGTGCCAGCAGCTTGGAGGCGGACTGGACCGGGGAGCTGTTTTTT. It specifies CASSLEADWTGELFF.

The chain couples TRBV10-2 to TRBJ1-3; D not certain. Germline V CDR1 and CDR2: WSHSY, SAAADI. Trimming left V 6 bases short and J 4 bases short, with 10 bases between. The CDR3 has 13 amino acids. The CDR3 sequence: CASRDYVGNTIYF. The CDR3 coding sequence is TGCGCCAGCAGGGACTATGTGGGAAACACCATATATTTT.

The V and J genes are TRBV6-1 and TRBJ2-3; D is ambiguous. The CDR3 has 11 amino acids. Trimming pared 1 base from V and 7 bases from J, leaving 3 bases between. Germline V CDR1 and CDR2: MNHNS, SASEGT. The CDR3 DNA sequence: TGTGCCAGCAGTGAAGAAAATACGCAGTATTTT. Translation: CASSEENTQYF.

The V call is TRBV30, the J call TRBJ2-5; maybe TRBD2 (6 bases). Trimming removed 4 bases from V and 5 bases from J, with 11 bases in between. The CDR3 length is 12 residues. Germline V CDR1 and CDR2: GTSNPN, SVGIG (reference sequence). DNA of the CDR3: TGTGCCTGGACTACCGGAGGGGAGACCCAGTACTTC. Protein sequence: CAWTTGGETQYF.

The V call is TRBV5-6, the J call TRBJ2-7, with D possibly matching TRBD2 (6 bases). V dropped 3 bases and J dropped 7 bases, with 23 bases sitting between them. The CDR3 length is 16 residues. Germline assignment: CDR1 SGHDT and CDR2 YYEEEE. As DNA, the CDR3 is TGTGCCAGCAGCTCCCTGAGTAGCGGCCCCTTTTGGGAGCAGTACTTC. This codes for CASSSLSSGPFWEQYF.